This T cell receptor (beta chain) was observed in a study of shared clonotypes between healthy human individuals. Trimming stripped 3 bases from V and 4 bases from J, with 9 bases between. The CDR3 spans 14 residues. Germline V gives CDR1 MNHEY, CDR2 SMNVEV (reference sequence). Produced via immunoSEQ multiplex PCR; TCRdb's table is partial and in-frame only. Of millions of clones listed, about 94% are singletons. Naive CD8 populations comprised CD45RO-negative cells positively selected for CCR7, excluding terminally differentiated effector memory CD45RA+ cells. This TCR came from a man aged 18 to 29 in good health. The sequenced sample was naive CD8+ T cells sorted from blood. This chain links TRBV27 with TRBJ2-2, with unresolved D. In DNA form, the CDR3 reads TGTGCCAGCAGTTTTGACTCGGCCACCGGGGAGCTGTTTTTT. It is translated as CASSFDSATGELFF.